Below, 21 T cell receptor beta chains from the same sample are listed, as sequenced in a study of CD8+ T cells in alopecia areata. Reverse transcription of extracted RNA yielded cDNA, which provided the sequencing template. Profiled with immunoSEQ multiplex PCR; TCRdb holds only in-frame clones, not every one. Among some 5,000 clones, about 60% were seen once, and the ten largest hold approximately 11%. Sampling of alopecia areata patients yielded lesional scalp punch biopsies as well as peripheral blood. Specimen: skin, collected at week 0. These receptors were obtained from a human donor with alopecia areata.

This clone has more than one count but fewer than ten. The V gene is TRBV11-3, the J gene TRBJ2-1; D may be TRBD2 (7 bases). CDR1 is SGHNT, CDR2 YENEEA, per germline. Deletions cut 5 bases from V and 10 bases from J, with 21 bases between. The CDR3 extends over 15 amino acids. DNA of the CDR3: TGTGCCAGCAGCCCTCGAGGGGGGGGCAAGTGGGAGCAGTTCTTC. This gives the protein CASSPRGGGKWEQFF.

This clone showed up just a few times. The rearrangement joins TRBV29-1 to TRBJ1-1; tentatively, D is TRBD1 (6 bases). Trimming stripped 6 bases from V and 1 base from J, with 12 bases between. Germline CDR1 and CDR2: SQVTM and ANQGSEA. This CDR3 comprises 13 residues. CDR3 residues: CSVRGQTNTEAFF. The CDR3 bases are TGCAGCGTCCGTGGACAGACGAACACTGAAGCTTTCTTT.

This chain joins TRBV5-4 and TRBJ2-3; 10 bases align to TRBD2. The CDR3 runs to 12 residues. The V gene end was trimmed by 4 bases and the J gene end by 13 bases; junction bases not matched to a gene: 6. Germline V CDR1 and CDR2: SGHNT, YYREEE (reference sequence). As DNA, the CDR3 is TGTGCCAGCAGCGTAGGACTAGCGGACAAGTATTTT. Translation: CASSVGLADKYF.

This chain links TRBV6-5 with TRBJ1-6; 7 nucleotides agree with TRBD1. V shed 6 bases and J 10 bases; nucleotides not matched to a gene: 9. This CDR3 has 14 residues. In germline, CDR1 is MNHEY, CDR2 SVGAGI. The CDR3 spells CASSFRQGWSPLHF. In DNA, the CDR3 is TGTGCCAGCAGCTTTCGACAGGGTTGGTCACCCCTCCACTTT.

V is TRBV10-3 and J is TRBJ2-5, with 7 positions matching TRBD2. The CDR3 consists of 15 residues. CDR1 ENHRY and CDR2 SYGVKD come from the germline V gene. V gave up 3 bases and J gave up 2 bases; unmatched junction bases: 6. CDR3 DNA: TGTGCCATCAGTGAAGGAGCGGGATCGCAAGAGACCCAGTACTTC. This translates into CAISEGAGSQETQYF.

CDR3 in amino acids: CASRDGSNQPQHF. CDR3 sequence (DNA): TGTGCCAGCAGGGACGGTAGCAATCAGCCCCAGCATTTT. The chain links TRBV6-1 to TRBJ1-5, with D unclear. The germline CDR1 and CDR2 sequences are MNHNS and SASEGT. The CDR3 is 13 residues long. The germline V and J ends were trimmed by 6 bases and 0 bases, with 6 bases remaining between them.

The chain employs TRBV6-5 and TRBJ1-5, with a possible D match to TRBD1 (5 bases). CDR3 length: 14 residues. Trimming shortened V by 6 bases and J by 5 bases, and 14 bases separated the two germline ends. Germline CDR1 reads MNHEY; CDR2 reads SVGAGI. CDR3: CASSRGRGDQPQHF. The CDR3 coding sequence is TGTGCCAGCAGCCGGGGACGGGGAGATCAGCCCCAGCATTTT.

This clone was picked up a small number of times. The rearrangement uses TRBV7-9 and TRBJ1-2, with a weak D call TRBD1 (6 bases). Germline V gives CDR1 SEHNR, CDR2 FQNEAQ (reference sequence). The CDR3 consists of 15 residues. Between the trimmed V and J ends, which lost 5 bases and 4 bases, there was a span of 17 bases. CDR3 nucleotides: TGTGCCAGCAGCACCGGAGGAGGGGGGGTCTATGGCTACACCTTC. Translated, it gives CASSTGGGGVYGYTF.

The V call is TRBV7-3, the J call TRBJ2-1; TRBD2 agrees at 9 bases. The length of the CDR3 is 15 residues. Germline-derived CDR1 and CDR2 are SGHTA and FQGTGA. With 2 bases clipped from V and 2 bases from J, the junction kept 1 base outside the gene matches. CDR3 region: CASSLAGGPYNEQFF. CDR3 bases: TGTGCCAGCAGCTTAGCGGGGGGGCCCTACAATGAGCAGTTCTTC.

This rearrangement joins TRBV14 to TRBJ2-3; possible D gene TRBD2, 6 bases. V lost 1 base, J lost 6 bases, and 8 bases lay in between. CDR3 size: 13 residues. Germline lookup yields CDR1 SGHDN and CDR2 FVKESK. The CDR3 DNA sequence: TGTGCCAGCAGCCAAGTAGGAGGGGATACGCAGTATTTT. Translation gives CASSQVGGDTQYF.

This clone has just a few counts. The chain recombines TRBV6-6 with TRBJ2-7, with a possible D match to TRBD1 (6 bases). Germline V gene data show CDR1 as MNHNY and CDR2 as SVGAGI (reference sequence). The CDR3 length is 15 residues. V lost 0 bases to trimming and J lost 3 bases, with 12 bases between them. The CDR3 region is CASSYSLQGNYEQYF. Here the CDR3 DNA reads TGTGCCAGCAGTTACTCGTTACAGGGCAACTACGAGCAGTACTTC.

The V and J genes are TRBV6-6 and TRBJ1-2; possible D gene TRBD1, 6 bases. The CDR3 contains 15 residues. Germline V CDR1 and CDR2: MNHNY, SVGAGI (reference sequence). Trimming took off 2 bases at V and 3 bases at J, with 13 bases between the two ends. Here the CDR3 reads CASSYALGGYYGYTF. Written as DNA, the CDR3 is TGTGCCAGCAGTTACGCCCTCGGGGGCTACTATGGCTACACCTTC.

The V call is TRBV5-6, the J call TRBJ2-5; a weak D match, TRBD1 (5 bases). The DNA end favors TRBJ2-7, so the J call may be wrong. The germline V gene encodes CDR1 SGHDT and CDR2 YYEEEE. The CDR3 loop spans 14 amino acids. The CDR3 loop reads CASSPQGVTYEQYF. As DNA, the CDR3 is TGTGCCAGCAGTCCCCAGGGTGTGACCTACGAGCAGTACTTC.

This clone occurred once. The chain employs TRBV27 and TRBJ1-2, with 7 bases that match TRBD1. CDR3 size: 14 residues. Trimming removed 3 bases from V and 5 bases from J; junction bases left unmatched: 6. CDR1 is MNHEY, CDR2 SMNVEV, per germline (reference sequence). The CDR3 DNA reads as TGTGCCAGCAGTTTTGGGGCCAGGGGGTATGGCTACACCTTC. This codes for CASSFGARGYGYTF.

In its sample, this clone was seen a few times. The chain employs TRBV19 and TRBJ1-1, with a possible D match to TRBD1 (5 bases). The CDR3 consists of 16 residues. V shed 3 bases and J shed 1 base, with 15 bases lying between them. From germline, CDR1 is LNHDA and CDR2 SQIVND (reference sequence). The chain's CDR3 is CASSIEGTRTNTEAFF. The CDR3 coding sequence is TGTGCCAGTAGTATCGAGGGGACGAGGACGAACACTGAAGCTTTCTTT.

This clone came up a few times. V usage is TRBV11-3 and J usage is TRBJ2-1, with unresolved D. V dropped 3 bases and J dropped 2 bases, with 8 bases sitting between them. The CDR3 is made up of 14 amino acids. Germline CDR1 reads SGHNT; CDR2 reads YENEEA. The CDR3 DNA is TGTGCCAGCAGCTTGACAAGTACCTACAATGAGCAGTTCTTC. Amino acid sequence: CASSLTSTYNEQFF.

DNA for the CDR3: TGTGCCAGCAGTTATGCCGGGACAGGGGTGGACGAGCAGTACTTC. Translation gives CASSYAGTGVDEQYF. The chain uses TRBV6-5 and TRBJ2-7; 10 nucleotides align to TRBD1. Germline V gene sequence: CDR1 MNHEY, CDR2 SVGAGI. The V and J ends lost 3 bases and 5 bases, in that order; junction bases with no gene match: 7. The CDR3 is made up of 15 amino acids.

The J gene is TRBJ2-1, the V gene TRBV5-6, with D maybe TRBD2 (6 bases). The CDR3 contains 16 residues. Looked up from germline, CDR1 is SGHDT and CDR2 is YYEEEE. Trimming took off 5 bases at V and 5 bases at J, with 20 bases between the two ends. The DNA for the CDR3 is TGTGCCAGCAGACCAATAGGCGGGGTGATTGACAATGAGCAGTTCTTC. Translating gives CASRPIGGVIDNEQFF.

The CDR3 bases are TGTGCCAGCAGCCAGGGGGGGGCGGACACTGAAGCTTTCTTT. Protein: CASSQGGADTEAFF. The V gene is TRBV6-5, the J gene TRBJ1-1; 7 nucleotides line up with TRBD1. Per germline, CDR1 MNHEY and CDR2 SVGAGI. The CDR3 extends over 14 amino acids. The V gene end was trimmed by 6 bases and the J gene end by 3 bases; junction bases not matched to a gene: 7.

This clone was observed a few times. The chain joins TRBV21-1 to TRBJ2-3; the listed D gene, TRBD2, was not tested against the DNA. TRBV21-1 counts as a pseudogene. The CDR3 length is 19 residues. The CDR3 region has the DNA TGTGCCAGCAGCAAAGAGGGCCAGCGGGGGGCCCTAGTCACAGATACGCAGTATTTT. It yields the protein CASSKEGQRGALVTDTQYF.

The chain uses TRBV7-3 and TRBJ2-5; TRBD1 aligns across 7 bases. V was pared by 0 bases and J by 4 bases, with 5 bases of the junction left unmatched. The germline V gene encodes CDR1 SGHTA and CDR2 FQGTGA. The CDR3 is 15 residues long. The CDR3 DNA reads TGTGCCAGCAGCTTAACTAATACAGGGGCAGAGACCCAGTACTTC. Amino acid sequence: CASSLTNTGAETQYF.